The rows below give T cell receptor beta chains drawn from one sample of a study of cytomegalovirus exposure and HLA in healthy donors. Sequencing used immunoSEQ multiplex PCR; TCRdb keeps in-frame clones, though not all of them. The profile shows some 200,000 clones, roughly 79% of them singletons. Sequenced: PBMCs. Receptor source: a woman aged 40 to 50 in good health and CMV-seronegative. The CDR3 runs from the conserved cysteine through the conserved F or W. Each record gives: CDR3 DNA, CDR3 protein, clone size, V gene, D gene, J gene. The D gene is left open where the match is weak. Clone sizes are given selectively: once, few, many, or a class where the clone is expanded.

cdr3_nt: TGTGCCAGCAGTCAACAGGGGGGTCCCTATGGCTACACCTTC
cdr3_aa: CASSQQGGPYGYTF
clone_size: -
v_call: TRBV6-5
d_call: TRBD1
j_call: TRBJ1-2

cdr3_nt: TGTGCCAGCAGCCAAGTTGGGCAGGTACGAGAGCAGTACTTC
cdr3_aa: CASSQVGQVREQYF
clone_size: -
v_call: TRBV14
d_call: -
j_call: TRBJ2-7

cdr3_nt: TGTGCCAGCAGTTACACCAAAGAACAGGGGATGGGGGAAGCTTTCTTT
cdr3_aa: CASSYTKEQGMGEAFF
clone_size: -
v_call: TRBV6-5
d_call: TRBD1
j_call: TRBJ1-1

cdr3_nt: TGCGCCAGCAGCTGGCGGGACACCGGGGAGCTGTTTTTT
cdr3_aa: CASSWRDTGELFF
clone_size: -
v_call: TRBV5-1
d_call: -
j_call: TRBJ2-2

cdr3_nt: TGTGCCAGCAGCCTAAGGGGGCGCGGAGACATTCAGTACTTC
cdr3_aa: CASSLRGRGDIQYF
clone_size: -
v_call: TRBV7-6
d_call: TRBD1
j_call: TRBJ2-4

cdr3_nt: TGCGCCAGCGCAGAGGGAGGCGGCAATCAGCCCCAGCATTTT
cdr3_aa: CASAEGGGNQPQHF
clone_size: -
v_call: TRBV5-1
d_call: -
j_call: TRBJ1-5

cdr3_nt: TGTGCCAGCAGCTTGGGGTATGGGGGGCTAGCGGGGGAATACGAGCAGTACTTC
cdr3_aa: CASSLGYGGLAGEYEQYF
clone_size: -
v_call: TRBV5-4
d_call: TRBD2
j_call: TRBJ2-7

cdr3_nt: TGCGCCAGCAGCAAATTAGCGGGGGAGCTTTCAGATACGCAGTATTTT
cdr3_aa: CASSKLAGELSDTQYF
clone_size: -
v_call: TRBV5-1
d_call: TRBD2
j_call: TRBJ2-3

cdr3_nt: TGTGCCAGCAGCAAAGGACAGCAAATCCACTATGGCTACACCTTC
cdr3_aa: CASSKGQQIHYGYTF
clone_size: once
v_call: TRBV5-4
d_call: -
j_call: TRBJ1-2

cdr3_nt: TGTGCCAGCAGCTGGGGAGGTTCGACTGGTACCTACGAGCAGTACTTC
cdr3_aa: CASSWGGSTGTYEQYF
clone_size: -
v_call: TRBV5-6
d_call: -
j_call: TRBJ2-7

cdr3_nt: TGTGCCAGCCGCGGTGACTCCTACGAGCAGTACTTC
cdr3_aa: CASRGDSYEQYF
clone_size: -
v_call: TRBV2
d_call: -
j_call: TRBJ2-7

cdr3_nt: TGTGCCAGCAGCCAATGGGTAGGGGCGAACACCGGGGAGCTGTTTTTT
cdr3_aa: CASSQWVGANTGELFF
clone_size: -
v_call: TRBV16
d_call: -
j_call: TRBJ2-2

cdr3_nt: TGTGCCAGCAGTTCCGCTGACAGGGGAGTTTACGAGCAGTACTTC
cdr3_aa: CASSSADRGVYEQYF
clone_size: once
v_call: TRBV6-6
d_call: TRBD1
j_call: TRBJ2-7

cdr3_nt: TGTGCCAGCAGCTTATTGTCCTCCTCTGGGGCCAACGTCCTGACTTTC
cdr3_aa: CASSLLSSSGANVLTF
clone_size: few
v_call: TRBV7-9
d_call: -
j_call: TRBJ2-6

cdr3_nt: TGTGCCAGTAGGGACAGGGGGCGGACTGAAGCTTTCTTT
cdr3_aa: CASRDRGRTEAFF
clone_size: -
v_call: TRBV19
d_call: TRBD1
j_call: TRBJ1-1

cdr3_nt: TGTGCCAGCAGCTTTCCGGGGATGAACACTGAAGCTTTCTTT
cdr3_aa: CASSFPGMNTEAFF
clone_size: -
v_call: TRBV7-8
d_call: -
j_call: TRBJ1-1

cdr3_nt: TGTGCCAGCAGCACGGGACTAGCGGGGGAAGAGACCCAGTACTTC
cdr3_aa: CASSTGLAGEETQYF
clone_size: -
v_call: TRBV5-4
d_call: TRBD2
j_call: TRBJ2-5

cdr3_nt: TGTGCCAGCAGACGGGATAGCAATCAGCCCCAGCATTTT
cdr3_aa: CASRRDSNQPQHF
clone_size: -
v_call: TRBV2
d_call: -
j_call: TRBJ1-5

cdr3_nt: TGTGCCAGCAGCCCCCGTTTCACAGGGGGCGGTGAAAAACTGTTTTTT
cdr3_aa: CASSPRFTGGGEKLFF
clone_size: once
v_call: TRBV7-9
d_call: TRBD1
j_call: TRBJ1-4

cdr3_nt: TGCGCCAGCAGCCCCTCGAGCGGGGACTACGAGCAGTACTTC
cdr3_aa: CASSPSSGDYEQYF
clone_size: -
v_call: TRBV4-3
d_call: TRBD2
j_call: TRBJ2-7